Shown below are 28 T cell receptor beta chains from a single sample sequenced in a study of cytotoxic CD8 clonotypes in ibrutinib-treated CLL. Profiling relied on immunoSEQ multiplex PCR, and the TCRdb table lists in-frame clones only, not all of them. The sample lists 250,000 to 350,000 clones; 70% to 80% were seen once. The sequenced sample was PBMCs, obtained at disease progression, from a patient treated with ibrutinib. These receptors came from a human donor with chronic lymphocytic leukemia.

V usage is TRBV7-3 and J usage is TRBJ2-5; 11 bases agree with TRBD2. The CDR3 is 15 residues long. The J segment lost 9 bases and the V segment lost 4 bases, leaving 10 bases of the junction unmatched. Germline CDR1 is SGHTA and CDR2 is FQGTGA. The CDR3 DNA follows: TGTGCCAGCAGCTCCGCGGGAGGACTAGCGGGCGCCCAGTACTTC. Translation: CASSSAGGLAGAQYF.

This clone was detected only a few times. The V and J genes are TRBV6-1 and TRBJ1-2, with 8 positions matching TRBD1. CDR1 MNHNS and CDR2 SASEGT come from the germline V gene. The CDR3 runs 14 residues. V lost 7 bases, J lost 2 bases, and 6 bases stayed unmatched. The CDR3 loop is CASTVGQGNYGYTF. Written as DNA, the CDR3 is TGTGCCAGCACGGTCGGACAGGGAAACTATGGCTACACCTTC.

This clone was recorded a few times. The chain uses TRBV18 and TRBJ1-6, with D unresolved. Deletions cut 3 bases from V and 7 bases from J, with 10 bases between. Germline V gene data show CDR1 as KGHSH and CDR2 as LQKENI. The CDR3 spans 14 residues. CDR3 residues: CASSPPAENSPLHF. DNA of the CDR3: TGTGCCAGCTCACCCCCAGCGGAGAATTCACCCCTCCACTTT.

In regard to this clone: Its ends do not fully match the called genes, so a read error is possible. This rearrangement joins TRBV5-6 to TRBJ2-7; either TRBD1 or TRBD2 may supply D (5 bases each). The CDR3 length is 11 residues. The germline CDR1 and CDR2 sequences are SGHDT and YYEEEE. In nucleotides, the CDR3 is TGTGCCAGCAGCTTGGCTGGGGGTACGAACTTC. Amino acid sequence: CASSLAGGTNF. The whole variable domain, remainder taken from reference TRBV5-6 and TRBJ2-7, is DAGVTQSPTHLIKTRGQQVTLRCSPKSGHDTVSWYQQALGQGPQFIFQYYEEEERQRGNFPDRFSGHQFPNYSSELNVNALLLGDSALYLCASSLAGGTNFGPGTRLTVT.

This clone was seen a handful of times. This chain joins TRBV11-2 and TRBJ1-2, with unresolved D. Trimming took 5 bases from V and 4 from J, leaving 14 bases between them. Germline loops: CDR1 SGHAT, CDR2 FQNNGV. The CDR3 has 14 amino acids. CDR3 loop: CASSRTLGFYGYTF. CDR3 nucleotide sequence: TGTGCCAGCAGCCGAACCTTGGGATTCTATGGCTACACCTTC.

The chain couples TRBV5-1 to TRBJ2-5; D call uncertain. Per germline, CDR1 SGHRS and CDR2 YFSETQ. This CDR3 comprises 11 residues. The V end lost 6 bases, the J end lost 5 bases, and 8 bases lay between the germline ends. As DNA, the CDR3 is TGCGCCAGCACGGTGGGGGAGACCCAGTACTTC. Encoded protein: CASTVGETQYF.

The chain links TRBV6-5 to TRBJ1-2, with unresolved D. This CDR3 is built from 13 residues. CDR1 MNHEY and CDR2 SVGAGI come from the germline V gene. The ends were cut back, 6 bases at V and 7 bases at J, with 15 bases in the middle. CDR3 coding DNA: TGTGCCAGCAGCTCCCTCCGATGGCTTGGCTACACCTTC. It encodes CASSSLRWLGYTF.

This chain uses TRBV9 with TRBJ2-3, with 9 bases that match TRBD2. Germline loops: CDR1 SGDLS, CDR2 YYNGEE. V shed 0 bases, J shed 4 bases, and the junction held 3 bases outside the gene matches. This CDR3 region has 15 residues. CDR3 sequence reads: CASSVVAGEPDTQYF. DNA for the CDR3: TGTGCCAGCAGCGTAGTAGCGGGGGAGCCAGATACGCAGTATTTT.

This clone was detected many times. The chain has TRBV27 and TRBJ2-3; 10 bases agree with TRBD2. The CDR3 loop spans 16 amino acids. Germline CDR1 and CDR2: MNHEY and SMNVEV (reference sequence). V shed 5 bases and J 5 bases; nucleotides not matched to a gene: 10. CDR3 DNA sequence: TGTGCCAGCAGTACCCCACTAGCGGGGCGTTTAGATACGCAGTATTTT. Residues: CASSTPLAGRLDTQYF.

The chain joins TRBV14 to TRBJ2-1; no clear D gene. V was cut by 0 bases and J by 10 bases, with 7 bases left in between. This CDR3 region has 12 residues. Per the germline V gene, CDR1 is SGHDN and CDR2 is FVKESK. The CDR3 sequence: CASSQEGVEQFF. CDR3 in DNA: TGTGCCAGCAGCCAAGAAGGCGTAGAGCAGTTCTTC.

The chain is built from TRBV10-2 and TRBJ2-5; the match to TRBD1 covers 7 bases. CDR1 and CDR2 from the germline V gene are WSHSY and SAAADI. The ends lost 6 bases at V and 7 bases at J; junction bases unmatched: 8. The CDR3 is 13 amino acids. The CDR3 region is CASSLTGKGTQYF. CDR3 nucleotide sequence: TGCGCCAGCAGCCTGACAGGGAAGGGGACCCAGTACTTC.

V usage is TRBV6-6 and J usage is TRBJ1-2, with D hard to call. The ends were cut back, 0 bases at V and 6 bases at J, with 8 bases in the middle. The CDR3 runs to 13 residues. Germline CDR1 reads MNHNY; CDR2 reads SVGAGI (reference sequence). The CDR3 loop reads CASSYSGYDGYTF. The DNA for the CDR3 is TGTGCCAGCAGTTACTCAGGATATGATGGCTACACCTTC.

This chain's CDR3 is CASSSDGRRGYTF. DNA for the CDR3: TGCGCCAGCAGCTCAGACGGCCGGAGGGGCTACACCTTC. The genes are TRBV5-1 and TRBJ1-2, with D hard to call. The CDR3 loop spans 13 amino acids. Germline values: CDR1 SGHRS, CDR2 YFSETQ. Trimming shortened V by 3 bases and J by 8 bases, and 14 bases separated the two germline ends.

Worth noting for this clone: Other DNA sequences of this sample code for an identical CDR3. V is TRBV5-1 and J is TRBJ2-3; 10 bases are shared with TRBD2. Germline CDR1 reads SGHRS; CDR2 reads YFSETQ. J was trimmed by 1 base and V by 0 bases; bases with no gene match: 2. The CDR3 has 16 residues. The CDR3 DNA is TGCGCCAGCAGCTTGGCTCTAGCGGGAGGCACAGATACGCAGTATTTT. It is translated as CASSLALAGGTDTQYF.

The chain recombines TRBV7-6 with TRBJ2-3, with D unresolved. The CDR3 consists of 14 residues. V dropped 4 bases and J dropped 4 bases, with 12 bases sitting between them. Germline CDR1 is SGHVS and CDR2 is FNYEAQ. This chain's CDR3 is CASSYRTAPDTQYF. The DNA of the CDR3 is TGTGCCAGCAGCTATCGGACGGCGCCAGATACGCAGTATTTT. The full variable domain, in which reference TRBV7-6 and TRBJ2-3 provide the parts outside the CDR3, is GAGVSQSPRYKVTKRGQDVALRCDPISGHVSLYWYRQALGQGPEFLTYFNYEAQQDKSGLPNDRFSAERPEGSISTLTIQRTEQRDSAMYRCASSYRTAPDTQYFGPGTRLTVL.

For the CDR3, the DNA is TGTGCCAGCAGTGGAGGGACAGAAGGAGCTTTCTTT. This gives the protein CASSGGTEGAFF. This chain uses TRBV25-1 with TRBJ1-1; TRBD1 agrees at 7 bases. Losses at the gene ends were 4 bases for V and 10 bases for J; bases not matched to a gene: 6. Germline-derived CDR1 and CDR2 are MGHDK and SYGVNS. The CDR3 loop spans 12 amino acids.

CDR3 nucleotides: TGCGCCAGCAGTCAGGGATCGGGGCAGCCCCAGCATTTT. This sequence encodes CASSQGSGQPQHF. The rearrangement links TRBV10-2 to TRBJ1-5; maybe TRBD1 (5 bases). The V gene's germline CDR1 is WSHSY and CDR2 SAAADI. Trimming stripped 5 bases from V and 7 bases from J, with 12 bases between. This CDR3 contains 13 residues.

CDR3 region: CASGLGQGGGETQYF. The DNA for the CDR3 is TGTGCTAGTGGTTTAGGACAGGGAGGTGGGGAGACCCAGTACTTC. This chain links TRBV12-5 with TRBJ2-5; 8 positions match TRBD1. With V trimmed by 3 bases and J by 5 bases, 8 bases remained unmatched. The CDR3 has 15 residues. Germline V gives CDR1 LGHNT, CDR2 FRNRAP.

The CDR3 DNA reads TGTGCCATCAGTGGTACAGGGTCCTACGAGCAGTACTTC. Amino acid sequence: CAISGTGSYEQYF. J is TRBJ2-7 and V is TRBV10-3, with a possible D match to TRBD1 (6 bases). Trimming removed 4 bases from V and 1 base from J, with 8 bases in between. Germline V gene data show CDR1 as ENHRY and CDR2 as SYGVKD. This CDR3 is built from 13 residues.

This chain links TRBV9 with TRBJ2-2; possible D gene TRBD1, 6 bases. Germline values: CDR1 SGDLS, CDR2 YYNGEE. The V end lost 3 bases, the J end lost 0 bases, and 18 bases lay between the germline ends. CDR3 length: 18 residues. The CDR3 DNA reads TGTGCCAGCAGCGCCCAACCCAGGGGCACAACGAACACCGGGGAGCTGTTTTTT. Translating gives CASSAQPRGTTNTGELFF.

This clone was detected a few times. The genes are TRBV6-5 and TRBJ2-7; D call uncertain. Germline CDR1 reads MNHEY; CDR2 reads SVGAGI. This CDR3 comprises 16 residues. With 0 bases removed from V and 1 base from J, the gap between germline ends came to 13 bases. The CDR3 sequence: CASSYSFFASSYEQYF. DNA for the CDR3: TGTGCCAGCAGTTACTCGTTTTTTGCATCATCCTACGAGCAGTACTTC.

As to this clone: Other DNA sequences in this specimen translate into the identical CDR3. The V call is TRBV9, the J call TRBJ2-7, with TRBD1 matching 9 bases. The junction had 0 bases not matched to a gene; V was cut back by 0 bases and J by 2 bases. Germline V gives CDR1 SGDLS, CDR2 YYNGEE. The CDR3 sequence is 14 residues long. CDR3 in DNA: TGTGCCAGCAGCGTAGGACAGGGGGCCTACGAGCAGTACTTC. It yields the protein CASSVGQGAYEQYF.

CDR3 region: CASSTGRDFSYNEQFF. The DNA of the CDR3 is TGTGCCAGCAGCACAGGACGCGACTTCTCCTACAATGAGCAGTTCTTC. The rearrangement links TRBV27 to TRBJ2-1; perhaps TRBD1 as D (5 bases). Trimming stripped 6 bases from V and 0 bases from J, with 15 bases between. The CDR3 extends over 16 amino acids. The germline V gene encodes CDR1 MNHEY and CDR2 SMNVEV (reference sequence).

This chain uses TRBV5-1 with TRBJ1-1; 9 nucleotides line up with TRBD1. Looked up from germline, CDR1 is SGHRS and CDR2 is YFSETQ. The CDR3 sequence is 15 residues long. Trimming at V came to 4 bases and at J to 4 bases, leaving 8 bases not matched to a gene. Here the CDR3 DNA reads TGCGCCAGCAGCCTAATACAGGGGGCGCCCACTGAAGCTTTCTTT. Translation: CASSLIQGAPTEAFF. The full variable domain, rest sourced from reference TRBV5-1 and TRBJ1-1, is KAGVTQTPRYLIKTRGQQVTLSCSPISGHRSVSWYQQTPGQGLQFLFEYFSETQRNKGNFPGRFSGRQFSNSRSEMNVSTLELGDSALYLCASSLIQGAPTEAFFGQGTRLTVV.

CDR3 region: CASSSLRDADTQYF. The CDR3 DNA follows: TGTGCCAGCAGCTCCCTCCGGGACGCAGATACGCAGTATTTT. The chain combines TRBV5-6 with TRBJ2-3, with D perhaps assigned TRBD1 or TRBD2 (5 bases each). With 3 bases removed from V and 4 bases from J, the gap between germline ends came to 12 bases. This CDR3 has 14 amino acids. The germline gives CDR1 SGHDT, CDR2 YYEEEE.

This clone was detected only once. The chain recombines TRBV27 with TRBJ1-2; TRBD1 might be the D (5 bases). The germline gives CDR1 MNHEY, CDR2 SMNVEV (reference sequence). The CDR3 covers 13 residues. The V end lost 8 bases, the J end lost 4 bases, and 14 bases lay between the germline ends. The CDR3 is CASGPRGVYGYTF. The CDR3 region has the DNA TGTGCCAGCGGCCCCCGGGGCGTCTATGGCTACACCTTC.

The chain has TRBV4-1 and TRBJ2-3; TRBD2 matches 7 bases. The germline CDR1 and CDR2 sequences are MGHRA and YSYEKL. This CDR3 spans 16 amino acids. The V and J ends lost 0 bases and 4 bases, in that order; junction bases with no gene match: 7. The CDR3 coding sequence is TGCGCCAGCAGCCAAGATACGGCGGGAGCCCCAGATACGCAGTATTTT. Residues: CASSQDTAGAPDTQYF.

V is TRBV6-5 and J is TRBJ2-1; maybe TRBD1 (5 bases). The length of the CDR3 is 13 residues. Germline values: CDR1 MNHEY, CDR2 SVGAGI. Trimming shortened V by 6 bases and J by 6 bases, and 12 bases separated the two germline ends. As DNA, the CDR3 is TGTGCCAGCAGAACCAGACAGTTCAATGAGCAGTTCTTC. It is translated as CASRTRQFNEQFF.